These 19 T cell receptor beta chains share one sample of origin, sequenced in a study of T cell responses to AZD1222 COVID-19 vaccine (dated by TCRdb to about 2021). The time point label for this specimen denotes: about 28 days (+/-7) after the second vaccine dose. The library was made by the immunoSEQ multiplex PCR assay. The source is immuneACCESS, and TCRdb retained only in-frame sequences with V and J called. Part of the clones is not carried over; for the studies checked, unresolved V genes explain less than half of this, and the remainder is unexplained. Within this sample are 75,000 to 90,000 clones, with more than 85% of them counted one time only. Under 5% of the sample goes to the ten largest clones. This material consisted of peripheral blood, taken 28 days after the second AZD1222 dose. The receptor set was obtained from an adult who received the AZD1222 COVID-19 vaccine.

The genes are TRBV6-2 or TRBV6-3 and TRBJ1-2; D is ambiguous. Germline V gene data show CDR1 as MNHEY and CDR2 as SVGEGT. The CDR3 is made up of 12 amino acids. Trimming removed 5 bases from V and 4 bases from J, with 8 bases in between. The CDR3 sequence is CASSQDLYGYTF. DNA for the CDR3: TGTGCCAGCAGTCAAGACCTCTATGGCTACACCTTC.

This clone was detected only a few times. CDR3 loop: CASSISGIGYEQYF. CDR3 nucleotides: TGTGCCAGTAGTATTTCCGGGATCGGTTACGAGCAGTACTTC. V is TRBV19 and J is TRBJ2-7, with D perhaps matching TRBD2 (5 bases). Germline V gene lookup returns CDR1 LNHDA and CDR2 SQIVND (reference sequence). The CDR3 has 14 residues. Between the trimmed V and J ends, which lost 3 bases and 4 bases, there was a span of 13 bases.

The chain has TRBV3-1 (or the pseudogene TRBV3-2) and TRBJ2-1; TRBD2 agrees at 13 bases. The length of the CDR3 is 16 residues. V gave up 4 bases and J gave up 5 bases; unmatched junction bases: 5. CDR1 is LGHDT and CDR2 is YNNKEL in the germline V gene (reference sequence). CDR3 sequence: CASSPWTSGSHNEQFF. The CDR3 bases are TGTGCCAGCAGCCCGTGGACTAGCGGGAGTCACAATGAGCAGTTCTTC.

V gene TRBV28 combines with J gene TRBJ2-5; TRBD2 agrees at 15 bases. V trimming: 3 bases; J trimming: 5 bases; junction bases outside the gene matches: 7. This CDR3 region has 17 residues. Germline-derived CDR1 and CDR2 are MDHEN and SYDVKM. CDR3 residues: CASSFGTGLAGGETQYF. In DNA form, the CDR3 reads TGTGCCAGCAGTTTTGGTACGGGACTAGCGGGAGGCGAGACCCAGTACTTC. Full variable domain (missing parts from reference TRBV28 and TRBJ2-5): DVKVTQSSRYLVKRTGEKVFLECVQDMDHENMFWYRQDPGLGLRLIYFSYDVKMKEKGDIPEGYSVSREKKERFSLILESASTNQTSMYLCASSFGTGLAGGETQYFGPGTRLLVL.

This clone was seen only a few times. The V gene is TRBV5-5, the J gene TRBJ2-1; TRBD1 might be the D (6 bases). V lost 7 bases and J 8 bases, leaving 22 bases between the germline ends. The CDR3 extends over 15 amino acids. CDR1 and CDR2 (germline): SGHKS, YYEKEE (reference sequence). The CDR3 DNA follows: TGTGCCAGCGAACCTACTACGACAAAGGGGGATGAGCAGTTCTTC. Encoded protein: CASEPTTTKGDEQFF.

The chain joins TRBV4-1 to TRBJ2-1; TRBD2 agrees at 9 bases. The germline gives CDR1 MGHRA, CDR2 YSYEKL. CDR3 size: 15 residues. V was pared by 1 base and J by 8 bases, with 6 bases of the junction left unmatched. The CDR3, as DNA: TGCGCCAGCAGCCAAGTTTCGGCGGGAGGGGATGAGCAGTTCTTC. Translating gives CASSQVSAGGDEQFF.

The chain combines TRBV9 with TRBJ1-2; maybe TRBD1 (6 bases). The germline V gene has CDR1 SGDLS and CDR2 YYNGEE. This CDR3 is built from 14 residues. Trimming took off 3 bases at V and 7 bases at J, with 16 bases between the two ends. The CDR3 region has the DNA TGTGCCAGCAGCGGGGGGCCGGGGACGAGTGGCTACACCTTC. As protein: CASSGGPGTSGYTF.

The chain carries TRBV10-3 and TRBJ1-2; 8 positions match TRBD1. V dropped 8 bases and J dropped 4; count of bases not matched to a gene: 3. The CDR3 has 12 residues. CDR1 and CDR2 from the germline V gene are ENHRY and SYGVKD. In nucleotides, the CDR3 is TGTGCCATCGAAGGGACAGGCTATGGCTACACCTTC. Amino acids: CAIEGTGYGYTF.

This sequence joins TRBV15 and TRBJ2-1; 8 bases agree with TRBD1. Germline V lookup: CDR1 LNHNV, CDR2 YYDKDF (reference sequence). Trimming cost V 9 bases and J 6 bases; bases outside gene matches: 13. The CDR3 covers 15 residues. This chain's CDR3 is CATQGGQRNVNEQFF. In nucleotides, the CDR3 is TGTGCCACACAGGGGGGCCAGCGCAACGTCAATGAGCAGTTCTTC.

CDR3 in DNA: TGTGCCAGTAGTCGGCTTCCAACTAGGGGCCTAGGTGAGCCCCAGCATTTT. Translated, it gives CASSRLPTRGLGEPQHF. The genes are TRBV19 and TRBJ1-5, with D perhaps matching TRBD1 (5 bases). This CDR3 region has 17 residues. Deletions cut 5 bases from V and 8 bases from J, with 25 bases between. Per the germline V gene, CDR1 is LNHDA and CDR2 is SQIVND (reference sequence).

This chain joins TRBV11-3 and TRBJ1-1; weak D call: TRBD1 (5 bases). Germline-derived CDR1 and CDR2 are SGHNT and YENEEA. The ends were cut back, 6 bases at V and 3 bases at J, with 11 bases in the middle. CDR3 size: 13 residues. DNA of the CDR3: TGTGCCAGCAGTGCGAGGGGAGACACTGAAGCTTTCTTT. As protein: CASSARGDTEAFF.

The chain has TRBV6-5 and TRBJ1-4; D is ambiguous. The CDR3 consists of 13 residues. The V end lost 6 bases, the J end lost 0 bases, and 5 bases lay between the germline ends. CDR1 MNHEY and CDR2 SVGAGI come from the germline V gene. The CDR3 protein is CASSGATNEKLFF. CDR3 sequence (DNA): TGTGCCAGCAGCGGTGCAACTAATGAAAAACTGTTTTTT.

CDR3 sequence reads: CASSLLSGGETQYF. CDR3 bases: TGTGCCAGCAGCCTCCTGAGTGGTGGGGAGACCCAGTACTTC. The gene calls are TRBV7-2 and TRBJ2-5; the D is unclear. CDR3 length equals 14 residues. From germline, CDR1 is SGHTA and CDR2 FQGNSA. The ends were cut back, 5 bases at V and 5 bases at J, with 15 bases in the middle. The full variable domain, completed using reference TRBV7-2 and TRBJ2-5, is GAGVSQSPSNKVTEKGKDVELRCDPISGHTALYWYRQSLGQGLEFLIYFQGNSAPDKSGLPSDRFSAERTGGSVSTLTIQRTQQEDSAVYLCASSLLSGGETQYFGPGTRLLVL.

The V call is TRBV7-8, the J call TRBJ2-3, with 7 bases that match TRBD2. V shed 5 bases and J 2 bases; nucleotides not matched to a gene: 7. Looked up from germline, CDR1 is SGHVS and CDR2 is FQNEAQ. The length of the CDR3 is 15 residues. CDR3 in DNA: TGTGCCAGCAGCCGAGATAGCGGGTACACAGATACGCAGTATTTT. Its protein is CASSRDSGYTDTQYF.

J is TRBJ1-1 and V is TRBV19, with TRBD1 matching over 9 bases. Germline V lookup: CDR1 LNHDA, CDR2 SQIVND (reference sequence). Germline trimming cut 4 bases from V and 1 base from J; bases unmatched to any gene: 4. The CDR3 has 15 residues. The CDR3 sequence is CASSTLTGGNTEAFF. As DNA, the CDR3 is TGTGCCAGTAGTACCTTGACAGGGGGGAACACTGAAGCTTTCTTT.

The chain employs TRBV3-1 (or the pseudogene TRBV3-2) and TRBJ2-3, with 8 nucleotides matching TRBD2. The length of the CDR3 is 16 residues. Germline V gives CDR1 LGHDT, CDR2 YNNKEL (reference sequence). Trimming removed 5 bases from V and 5 bases from J; junction bases left unmatched: 12. DNA of the CDR3: TGTGCCAGCAGCAAAGGGACTAGTGGGTTCGGAGATACGCAGTATTTT. Amino acids: CASSKGTSGFGDTQYF.

The chain's CDR3 is CASSYWASQETQYF. The DNA for the CDR3 is TGTGCCAGCAGTTATTGGGCCAGCCAAGAGACCCAGTACTTC. This chain joins TRBV6-5 and TRBJ2-5; D unclear. The CDR3 is made up of 14 amino acids. The germline V gene has CDR1 MNHEY and CDR2 SVGAGI. The ends were cut back, 3 bases at V and 1 base at J, with 9 bases in the middle.

This CDR3 is CASSQDRVGPQPQHF. The CDR3 region has the DNA TGCGCCAGCAGCCAAGACAGGGTTGGACCCCAGCCCCAGCATTTT. This chain links TRBV4-3 with TRBJ1-5, with D perhaps TRBD1 (5 bases). The V and J ends lost 0 bases and 7 bases respectively, with 13 bases between them. Germline V lookup: CDR1 LGHNA, CDR2 YSLEER. This CDR3 has 15 residues.

The chain joins TRBV28 to TRBJ2-2; TRBD1 matches 9 bases. The CDR3 has 15 amino acids. CDR1 and CDR2 from the germline V gene are MDHEN and SYDVKM. With 8 bases clipped from V and 8 bases from J, the junction kept 12 bases outside the gene matches. DNA of the CDR3: TGTGCCAGCGGGACCGGGACAGGGCTAAGGGGGGAGCTGTTTTTT. This encodes CASGTGTGLRGELFF.